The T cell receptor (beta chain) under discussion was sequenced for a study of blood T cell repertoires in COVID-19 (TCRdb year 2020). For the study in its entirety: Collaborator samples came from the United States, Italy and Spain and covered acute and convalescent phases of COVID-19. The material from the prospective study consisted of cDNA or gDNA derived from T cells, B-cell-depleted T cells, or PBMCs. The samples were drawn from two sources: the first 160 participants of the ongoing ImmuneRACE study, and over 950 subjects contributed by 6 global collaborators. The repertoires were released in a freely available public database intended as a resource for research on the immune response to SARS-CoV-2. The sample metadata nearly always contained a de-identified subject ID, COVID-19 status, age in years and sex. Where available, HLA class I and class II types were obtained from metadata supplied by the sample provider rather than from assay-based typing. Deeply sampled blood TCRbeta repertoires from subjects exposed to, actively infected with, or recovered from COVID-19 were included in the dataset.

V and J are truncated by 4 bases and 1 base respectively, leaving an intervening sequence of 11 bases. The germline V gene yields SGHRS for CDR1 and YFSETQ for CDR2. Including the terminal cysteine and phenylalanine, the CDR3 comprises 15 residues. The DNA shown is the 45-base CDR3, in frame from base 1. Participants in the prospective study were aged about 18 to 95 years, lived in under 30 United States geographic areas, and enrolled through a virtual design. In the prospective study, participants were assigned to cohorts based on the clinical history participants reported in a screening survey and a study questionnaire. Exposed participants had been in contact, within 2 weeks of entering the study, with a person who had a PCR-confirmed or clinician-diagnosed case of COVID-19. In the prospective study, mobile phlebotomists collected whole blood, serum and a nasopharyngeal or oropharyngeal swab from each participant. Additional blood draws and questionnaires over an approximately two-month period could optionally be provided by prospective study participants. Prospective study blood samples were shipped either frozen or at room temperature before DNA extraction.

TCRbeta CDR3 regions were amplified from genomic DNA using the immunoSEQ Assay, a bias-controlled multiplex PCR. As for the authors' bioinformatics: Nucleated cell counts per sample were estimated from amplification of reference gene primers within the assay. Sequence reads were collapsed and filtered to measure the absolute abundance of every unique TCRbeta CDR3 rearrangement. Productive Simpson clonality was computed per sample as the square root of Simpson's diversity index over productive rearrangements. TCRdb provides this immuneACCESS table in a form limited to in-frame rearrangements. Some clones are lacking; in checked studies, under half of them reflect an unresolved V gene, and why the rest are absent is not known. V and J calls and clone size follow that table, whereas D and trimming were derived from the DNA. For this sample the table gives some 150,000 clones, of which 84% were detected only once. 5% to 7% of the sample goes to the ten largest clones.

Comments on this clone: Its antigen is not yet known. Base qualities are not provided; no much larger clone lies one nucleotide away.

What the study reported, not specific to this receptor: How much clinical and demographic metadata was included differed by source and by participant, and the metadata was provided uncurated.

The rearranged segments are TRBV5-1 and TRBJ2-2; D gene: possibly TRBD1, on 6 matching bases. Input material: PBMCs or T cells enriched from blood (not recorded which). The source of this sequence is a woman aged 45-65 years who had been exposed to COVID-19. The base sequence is TGCGCCAGCAGCAGCGGACAGCTGAACACCGGGGAGCTGTTTTTT. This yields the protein CASSSGQLNTGELFF.